What follows are 3 T cell receptor beta chains derived from one specimen sequenced in a study of a mutant IDH1 vaccine in newly diagnosed glioma (dated by TCRdb to about 2021). Libraries were prepared through the immunoSEQ multiplex PCR assay. TCRdb provides this immuneACCESS table in a form limited to in-frame rearrangements. Some clones are lacking; in checked studies, under half of them reflect an unresolved V gene, and why the rest are absent is not known. Present in this sample are approximately 100,000 clones, approximately 89% of which were seen just once. The top ten hold roughly 0.74% of the sample. The sample's time point label, in plain terms: week 47, end of study. A 20-mer mutant IDH1 peptide at 300 micrograms in Montanide made up each vaccine dose, which was injected subcutaneously together with topical imiquimod. These receptors are not linked to any known antigen. Sequencing used PBMCs, obtained from a glioma patient whose treatment included an IDH1 peptide vaccine. These receptors all stem from a woman aged 50 to 65 with glioma.

This chain joins TRBV18 and TRBJ2-3; TRBD2 aligns across 8 bases. The CDR3 runs 17 residues. The trim removed 2 bases at V and 5 bases at J, leaving 12 bases unmatched. Germline assignment: CDR1 KGHSH and CDR2 LQKENI. CDR3 coding DNA: TGTGCCAGCTCACCATTTAGGGTAGCGGGACGACGAGATACGCAGTATTTT. Translated, it gives CASSPFRVAGRRDTQYF.

CDR3 nucleotide sequence: TGTGCCAGTAGTATAGATCTTGAAACACCCGCAGATGAAAAACTGTTTTTT. This gives the protein CASSIDLETPADEKLFF. This rearrangement joins TRBV19 to TRBJ1-4; D not certain. Germline V gives CDR1 LNHDA, CDR2 SQIVND (reference sequence). V dropped 0 bases and J dropped 6 bases, with 17 bases sitting between them. The CDR3 extends over 17 amino acids.

This clone occurred once. The chain combines TRBV2 with TRBJ1-5, with 12 bases that match TRBD1. The CDR3 has 17 amino acids. CDR1 is SNHLY and CDR2 is FYNNEI in the germline V gene. J gave up 1 base and V 6 bases, and 7 bases lay outside the gene matches. CDR3: CASSGTGGLRSNQPQHF. In DNA, the CDR3 is TGTGCCAGCAGCGGGACAGGGGGCCTGAGAAGCAATCAGCCCCAGCATTTT.